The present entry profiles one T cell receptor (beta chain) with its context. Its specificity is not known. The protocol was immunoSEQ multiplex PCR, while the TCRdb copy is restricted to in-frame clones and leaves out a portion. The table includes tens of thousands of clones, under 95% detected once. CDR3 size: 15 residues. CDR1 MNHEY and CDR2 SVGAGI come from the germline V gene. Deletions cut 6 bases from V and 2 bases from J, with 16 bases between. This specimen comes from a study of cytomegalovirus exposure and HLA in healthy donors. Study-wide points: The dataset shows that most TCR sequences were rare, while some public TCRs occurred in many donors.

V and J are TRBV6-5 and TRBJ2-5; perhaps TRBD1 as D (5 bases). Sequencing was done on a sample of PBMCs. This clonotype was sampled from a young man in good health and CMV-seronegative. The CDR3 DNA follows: TGTGCCAGCAGCCCCCCAGGACACAGTCAAGAGACCCAGTACTTC. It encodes CASSPPGHSQETQYF.